Listed below are T cell receptor beta chains from one sample, sequenced in a study of early stage breast cancer tumors. TCRdb keeps only in-frame clones here, not all; method: immunoSEQ multiplex PCR. This table has 51,000 or so clones, roughly 84% appearing once. Sequencing input: blood. The receptors derive from a person between 50 and 60 years old with breast cancer. Each CDR3 is given with its conserved first and last residue. A D gene is named only where the DNA matches it firmly. Part of the rows lack a size; the others show once, few, many or a class for expanded clones.

TRBD2 | . | TRBJ2-5 | TRBV28 | TGTGCCAGCAGTTTGCCGGGGGGGTGGGAGACCCAGTACTTC | CASSLPGGWETQYF
. | . | TRBJ2-4 | TRBV7-2 | TGTGCCAGCAGCCTGGATGCCAAAAACATTCAGTACTTC | CASSLDAKNIQYF
. | . | TRBJ1-3 | TRBV18 | TGTGCCAGCTCACAATGGGACGGCTCTGGAAACACCATATATTTT | CASSQWDGSGNTIYF
. | medium-sized | TRBJ2-5 | TRBV9 | TGTGCCAGCAGCCCGACGATGGGGGCCCGGGAGACCCAGTACTTC | CASSPTMGARETQYF
. | . | TRBJ2-5 | TRBV18 | TGTGCCAGCTCACCCTCCCAGCAAGAGACCCAGTACTTC | CASSPSQQETQYF
. | . | TRBJ1-2 | TRBV19 | TGTGCCAGCGCGACTGCGCAAGGGGAAGGCTACACCTTC | CASATAQGEGYTF
TRBD1 | . | TRBJ1-5 | TRBV5-6 | TGTGCCAGCAGAAGACAGGGGGTTGACCAGCCCCAGCATTTT | CASRRQGVDQPQHF
. | . | TRBJ2-7 | TRBV28 | TGTGCCAGCAGTTTAGGAATTTCCGAGCAGTACTTC | CASSLGISEQYF
TRBD1 | . | TRBJ1-2 | TRBV9 | TGTGCCAGCAGCGAACCGCTAGGGACAGGTCTTAACTATGGCTACACCTTC | CASSEPLGTGLNYGYTF
TRBD1 | . | TRBJ2-2 | TRBV7-2 | TGTGCCAGCAGCAAGAACTCGGGACAGGGTTCTGGGGAGCTGTTTTTT | CASSKNSGQGSGELFF
. | . | TRBJ2-2 | TRBV6-1 | TGTGCCAGCAGTGTCCCGAACACCGGGGAGCTGTTTTTT | CASSVPNTGELFF
TRBD2 | . | TRBJ2-7 | TRBV4-3 | TGCGCCAGCAGCCAAGGAACTAGCGGTATCTACGAGCAGTACTTC | CASSQGTSGIYEQYF
. | once | TRBJ1-2 | TRBV6-5 | TGTGCCAGCAGCCAAGGTTATGGCTACACCTTC | CASSQGYGYTF
. | . | TRBJ2-7 | TRBV2 | TGTGCCAGCAGTGGCCCCAACTACGAGCAGTACTTC | CASSGPNYEQYF
TRBD1 | . | TRBJ2-7 | TRBV5-1 | TGCGCCAGCAGCTTGGACAGGGGGGCTCAGGGGGAGCAGTACTTC | CASSLDRGAQGEQYF
. | . | TRBJ1-3 | TRBV7-8 | TGTGCCAGCAGCTTAAGTTATAGCTCTGGAAACACCATATATTTT | CASSLSYSSGNTIYF
TRBD2 | . | TRBJ2-1 | TRBV7-2 | TGTGCCAGCAGCTTAACTAGCGGGGGCTTACTATATTACAATGAGCAGTTCTTC | CASSLTSGGLLYYNEQFF
. | . | TRBJ2-3 | TRBV11-2 | TGTGCCAGCAGCTTAGCGGGCACAGATACGCAGTATTTT | CASSLAGTDTQYF
TRBD2 | . | TRBJ2-1 | TRBV15 | TGTGCCACCCAACTAGCGGGAGGGCCAAGTGAGCAGTTCTTC | CATQLAGGPSEQFF
. | . | TRBJ2-7 | TRBV18 | TGTGCCAGCTCACCCAGCGCAAAAGGGTACGAGCAGTACTTC | CASSPSAKGYEQYF
TRBD1 | . | TRBJ2-3 | TRBV5-6 | TGTGCCAGCAGCTTGGCCGGGGGACAGGGCTTTCATACGCAGTATTTT | CASSLAGGQGFHTQYF
TRBD1 | . | TRBJ2-2 | TRBV6-5 | TGTGCCAGCAGTTCAGGGACAGCCGACCGGGAGCTGTTTTTT | CASSSGTADRELFF
. | . | TRBJ1-2 | TRBV5-6 | TGTGCCAGCAGCTTGGAAGGGTATGGCTACACCTTC | CASSLEGYGYTF
. | . | TRBJ1-2 | TRBV19 | TGTGCCAGTAGTACCTCGGGACACCTTGGCTACACCTTC | CASSTSGHLGYTF
. | . | TRBJ1-1 | TRBV6-5 | TGTGCCAGCAGTTACGGCGCGGCAGCCTCCAAAGCTTTCTTT | CASSYGAAASKAFF
. | . | TRBJ1-5 | TRBV6-1 | TGTGCCAGCAGTGCCCCCGCCCCCGGGACCGGAGCGCATTTT | CASSAPAPGTGAHF
. | . | TRBJ1-2 | TRBV7-2 | TGTGCCAGCAGCTTAGAGGTGGACAGCTACTATGGCTACACCTTC | CASSLEVDSYYGYTF
TRBD2 | . | TRBJ2-3 | TRBV6-5 | TGTGCCAGCAGTTCCCCCGGGAGGGAGGCAGATACGCAGTATTTT | CASSSPGREADTQYF
TRBD1 | . | TRBJ2-2 | TRBV7-8 | TGTGCCAGCAGCTTACCGGTGGGACAGGGAGGCACCGGGGAGCTGTTTTTT | CASSLPVGQGGTGELFF
. | . | TRBJ1-6 | TRBV19 | TGTGCCAGTAGGGGGGCATCATCACCCCTCCACTTT | CASRGASSPLHF
TRBD1 | . | TRBJ1-2 | TRBV4-3 | TGCGCCAGCAGCCAAGCTCCGACAGGGGACCTCATTAGGACCGCCTTC | CASSQAPTGDLIRTAF
. | . | TRBJ2-2 | TRBV5-4 | TGTGCCAGCAGCTTAGTTGGCGGGGAGCTGTTTTTT | CASSLVGGELFF
. | . | TRBJ2-7 | TRBV18 | TGTGCCAGCTCACCACCGAGTCGCTACGAGCAGTACTTC | CASSPPSRYEQYF
TRBD2 | . | TRBJ2-3 | TRBV19 | TGTGCCAGTAGTCTAAACGGACTAGCGGGGACCACAGATACGCAGTATTTT | CASSLNGLAGTTDTQYF
. | few | TRBJ1-2 | TRBV28 | TGTGCCAGCAGTTTGGCAGGTCGAAACTATGGCTACACCTTC | CASSLAGRNYGYTF
TRBD1 | few | TRBJ1-4 | TRBV7-9 | TGTGCCAGCAGACAACAGGGGTGGGATGAAAAACTGTTTTTT | CASRQQGWDEKLFF
. | . | TRBJ2-2 | TRBV6-5 | TGTGCCAGCAGTTTGGAACCGGGGGCAGTGGGGGAGCTGTTTTTT | CASSLEPGAVGELFF
. | . | TRBJ2-6 | TRBV19 | TGTGCCAGTACCCAGAGGGGGGGCTTCTCTGGGGCCAACGTCCTGACTTTC | CASTQRGGFSGANVLTF
. | . | TRBJ2-5 | TRBV6-1 | TGTGCCAGCAGCCCGGGGGACGTGGTGGAAACCCAGTACTTC | CASSPGDVVETQYF
. | . | TRBJ1-2 | TRBV7-2 | TGTGCCAGCAGCTTGACCGGACAGCCTAGCTATGGCTACACCTTC | CASSLTGQPSYGYTF
. | . | TRBJ2-3 | TRBV10-3 | TGTGCCACGAGGGGAGCAGATACGCAGTATTTT | CATRGADTQYF